Below, one T cell receptor (beta chain) is given with its context. These data belong to a study of blood T cell repertoires in COVID-19. At the level of the study: Sites across the United States, Italy and Spain contributed samples from acute and convalescent COVID-19. Sources were T cells, B-cell-depleted T cells, or PBMCs; the material itself was cDNA or gDNA.

Germline assignment: CDR1 MNHEY and CDR2 SMNVEV (reference sequence). The CDR3 has 14 amino acids. Trimming left V 8 bases short and J 7 bases short, with 17 bases between. Original methodology: The authors estimated nucleated cell counts from reference gene primer amplification. Using immunoSEQ multiplex PCR, the repertoire was profiled, and TCRdb retains in-frame clones only, with some absent. V and J calls and clone size are given by that table; D and trimming were obtained from the DNA. The sample holds about 180,000 clones; 80% to 90% are singletons and the top ten take more than 2.5%. The receptor was derived from a man between 60 and 75 years old with acute or convalescent COVID-19. The J gene is TRBJ1-4, the V gene TRBV27; weak D call: TRBD1 (6 bases). Sequencing input: peripheral blood. The CDR3 here is CASSQAGGGEKLFF. Here the CDR3 DNA reads TGTGCCAGCTCCCAGGCGGGGGGCGGTGAAAAACTGTTTTTT.